One sample yielded the 27 T cell receptor beta chains listed below, sequenced in a study of beta chain features in type 1 diabetes. Regarding the study as a whole: Type 1 diabetes patients showed a moderate but significant shortening of TCRB CDR3s in all four CD4+ subsets.

Expressed TCRB transcripts were sequenced after all isolated RNA was converted to cDNA. TCRdb's copy holds only in-frame clones and misses some; the assay was immunoSEQ multiplex PCR. Of roughly 47,000 clones detected, roughly 48% appear once; the ten largest clones hold roughly 0.13%. These TCRs' antigens remain unknown. Sequences were obtained from stem cell memory CD4+ T cells from blood. Receptors were obtained from a man aged 25 to 40 with type 1 diabetes.

CDR3 amino acids: CASSRGGLRNTEAFF. CDR3 DNA: TGTGCCAGCAGCCGCGGGGGTCTGAGGAACACTGAAGCTTTCTTT. J is TRBJ1-1 and V is TRBV7-2; D perhaps matches TRBD1 (5 bases). Germline CDR1 SGHTA, CDR2 FQGNSA. This CDR3 is 15 amino acids long. Trimming pared 5 bases from V and 1 base from J, leaving 14 bases between.

This clone has just a few counts. As DNA, the CDR3 is TGTGCCAGCAGCGTAGGCCGAGCTGAGACCCAGTACTTC. Its translation is CASSVGRAETQYF. The rearrangement uses TRBV9 and TRBJ2-5; D uncertain. The germline V gene encodes CDR1 SGDLS and CDR2 YYNGEE. The length of the CDR3 is 13 residues. Trimming took 0 bases from V and 5 from J, leaving 8 bases between them. Drawing the rest from reference TRBV9 and TRBJ2-5, the complete variable domain is DSGVTQTPKHLITATGQRVTLRCSPRSGDLSVYWYQQSLDQGLQFLIQYYNGEERAKGNILERFSAQQFPDLHSELNLSSLELGDSALYFCASSVGRAETQYFGPGTRLLVL.

The chain is built from TRBV9 and TRBJ2-1; 10 bases are shared with TRBD2. V dropped 3 bases and J dropped 7; count of bases not matched to a gene: 7. This CDR3 contains 15 residues. CDR1 is SGDLS, CDR2 YYNGEE, per germline. CDR3 in amino acids: CASSASGRAMNEQFF. CDR3 nucleotide sequence: TGTGCCAGCAGCGCCAGCGGGAGGGCCATGAATGAGCAGTTCTTC.

V is TRBV6-4 and J is TRBJ2-5; 10 bases align to TRBD1. The CDR3 length is 14 residues. Germline V gives CDR1 MRHNA, CDR2 SNTAGT. J lost 5 bases, V lost 4 bases, and 4 bases had no gene match. CDR3 amino acids: CASSVDRGSETQYF. In DNA, the CDR3 is TGTGCCAGCAGTGTGGACAGGGGGAGTGAGACCCAGTACTTC.

This chain connects TRBV5-1 to TRBJ1-5; D might be TRBD1 (5 bases). With 4 bases removed from V and 3 bases from J, the gap between germline ends came to 8 bases. The CDR3 totals 13 residues. Germline-derived CDR1 and CDR2 are SGHRS and YFSETQ. The CDR3 protein is CASSGGTNQPQHF. The CDR3 coding sequence is TGCGCCAGCAGCGGCGGGACCAATCAGCCCCAGCATTTT.

J is TRBJ2-3 and V is TRBV18; D is possibly TRBD2 (6 bases). This CDR3 is 16 amino acids long. V was trimmed by 2 bases and J by 5 bases, leaving 17 bases between them. Germline CDR1 KGHSH, CDR2 LQKENI. The DNA for the CDR3 is TGTGCCAGCTCACCAAGCCTAGGCGGGAAGGTAGATACGCAGTATTTT. Translation: CASSPSLGGKVDTQYF. The variable domain in full, with the rest retrieved from reference TRBV18 and TRBJ2-3, is NAGVMQNPRHLVRRRGQEARLRCSPMKGHSHVYWYRQLPEEGLKFMVYLQKENIIDESGMPKERFSAEFPKEGPSILRIQQVVRGDSAAYFCASSPSLGGKVDTQYFGPGTRLTVL.

This clone was seen only a few times. The chain combines TRBV29-1 with TRBJ2-7; 7 bases match TRBD1. V gave up 7 bases and J gave up 0 bases; unmatched junction bases: 3. There are 12 residues in the CDR3. Germline CDR1 is SQVTM and CDR2 is ANQGSEA. The CDR3 DNA reads as TGCAGCGGGGGACAGTACTCCTACGAGCAGTACTTC. Translation gives CSGGQYSYEQYF.

V and J are TRBV13 and TRBJ2-5; TRBD2 is a possible D gene (5 bases). The germline V gene encodes CDR1 PRHDT and CDR2 FYEKMQ (reference sequence). V dropped 0 bases and J dropped 9 bases, with 8 bases sitting between them. The CDR3 consists of 12 residues. CDR3 DNA sequence: TGTGCCAGCAGCTTAGGCAGGCGGGCCCAGTACTTC. Amino acid sequence: CASSLGRRAQYF.

This clone showed up just once. The chain couples TRBV5-6 to TRBJ2-7, with TRBD1 identical over 10 bases. CDR1 and CDR2 from the germline V gene are SGHDT and YYEEEE. The trim removed 2 bases at V and 2 bases at J, leaving 7 bases unmatched. CDR3 size: 16 residues. The CDR3 protein is CASSFLGTGVPYEQYF. CDR3 in DNA: TGTGCCAGCAGCTTCCTCGGGACAGGGGTCCCCTACGAGCAGTACTTC.

This clone was found a few times. The chain is built from TRBV28 and TRBJ1-1, with 9 bases aligning to TRBD1. CDR1 is MDHEN and CDR2 is SYDVKM in the germline V gene. The length of the CDR3 is 13 residues. J gave up 6 bases and V 11 bases, and 10 bases lay outside the gene matches. The chain's CDR3 is CAVTGGSGAEAFF. The CDR3, as DNA: TGTGCCGTCACAGGGGGCTCGGGGGCTGAAGCTTTCTTT.

The chain has TRBV18 and TRBJ1-3; D not resolved. V gave up 5 bases and J gave up 0 bases, with 14 bases separating them. The CDR3 length is 16 residues. CDR1 and CDR2 from the germline V gene are KGHSH and LQKENI. The CDR3 sequence: CASSSISVLSGNTIYF. DNA of the CDR3: TGTGCCAGCTCATCCATTTCGGTTCTCTCTGGAAACACCATATATTTT.

V is TRBV25-1 and J is TRBJ2-7; 11 bases are a match to TRBD2. The ends lost 3 bases at V and 3 bases at J; junction bases unmatched: 4. Germline V lookup: CDR1 MGHDK, CDR2 SYGVNS. This CDR3 has 15 residues. CDR3 protein: CASSDATSGDYEQYF. In DNA form, the CDR3 reads TGTGCCAGCAGTGACGCGACTAGCGGGGACTACGAGCAGTACTTC.

The chain employs TRBV7-3 and TRBJ2-5; D unresolved. The germline V gene encodes CDR1 SGHTA and CDR2 FQGTGA. V gave up 4 bases and J gave up 3 bases, with 12 bases separating them. This CDR3 is built from 14 residues. Written as DNA, the CDR3 is TGTGCCAGCAGCTGGAAGGCAGAGGAAGAGACCCAGTACTTC. This codes for CASSWKAEEETQYF. Combining the CDR3 with reference TRBV7-3 and TRBJ2-5 gives the whole variable domain GAGVSQTPSNKVTEKGKYVELRCDPISGHTALYWYRQSLGQGPEFLIYFQGTGAADDSGLPNDRFFAVRPEGSVSTLKIQRTERGDSAVYLCASSWKAEEETQYFGPGTRLLVL.

This clone was detected a few times. The rearrangement links TRBV7-8 to TRBJ2-3, with unresolved D. Germline values: CDR1 SGHVS, CDR2 FQNEAQ. V was cut by 1 base and J by 0 bases, with 5 bases left in between. The CDR3 is 14 residues long. Here the CDR3 DNA reads TGTGCCAGCAGCTTAGTCGGGAGCACAGATACGCAGTATTTT. Protein product: CASSLVGSTDTQYF.

This clone was counted a few times. The chain couples TRBV29-1 to TRBJ2-2, with a weak D call TRBD2 (5 bases). This CDR3 is 15 amino acids long. V was trimmed by 4 bases and J by 4 bases, leaving 16 bases between them. The germline CDR1 and CDR2 sequences are SQVTM and ANQGSEA. The CDR3 coding sequence is TGCAGCGTTGTATCGGGGAGCCCAAGCACCGGGGAGCTGTTTTTT. This encodes CSVVSGSPSTGELFF.

The chain is built from TRBV10-3 and TRBJ2-7, with D unresolved. This CDR3 is 14 amino acids long. Germline loops: CDR1 ENHRY, CDR2 SYGVKD. V was shortened by 7 bases and J by 0 bases, with 13 bases between the two germline ends. CDR3 sequence (DNA): TGTGCCATCATCACTGAGCCGCCCTCCTACGAGCAGTACTTC. Translated, it gives CAIITEPPSYEQYF.

This clone was counted a few times. The rearrangement links TRBV19 to TRBJ2-7; possibly TRBD2 for D (6 bases). The CDR3 contains 13 residues. Germline V gene lookup returns CDR1 LNHDA and CDR2 SQIVND (reference sequence). The V and J ends lost 5 bases and 6 bases respectively, with 14 bases between them. Here the CDR3 DNA reads TGTGCCAGTAGTTTTCGGACCGGGGGCGAGCAGTACTTC. As protein: CASSFRTGGEQYF.

This sequence joins TRBV7-8 and TRBJ2-3, with D possibly matching TRBD2 (5 bases). CDR1 and CDR2 (germline): SGHVS, FQNEAQ. The CDR3 runs to 14 residues. Trimming pared 5 bases from V and 6 bases from J, leaving 15 bases between. The CDR3 DNA reads as TGTGCCAGCAGCCCGAGGGCCCCTTTCGATACGCAGTATTTT. It translates to CASSPRAPFDTQYF.

This chain links TRBV6-1 with TRBJ2-5, with D possibly being TRBD2 (5 bases). Trimming cost V 2 bases and J 2 bases, with 9 bases left between them. This CDR3 is built from 14 residues. The germline CDR1 and CDR2 sequences are MNHNS and SASEGT. Written as DNA, the CDR3 is TGTGCCAGCAGTGAACCCGGAGGACAAGAGACCCAGTACTTC. This encodes CASSEPGGQETQYF.

The chain is built from TRBV2 and TRBJ1-3; 9 bases fit TRBD1. The CDR3 totals 15 residues. The germline V gene encodes CDR1 SNHLY and CDR2 FYNNEI. The V segment lost 4 bases and the J segment 2 bases; nucleotides outside the gene matches: 3. The CDR3 region has the DNA TGTGCCAGCAGTGTGACAGGGGGGACTGGAAACACCATATATTTT. It codes for CASSVTGGTGNTIYF.

This clone was observed a few times. This sequence joins TRBV5-6 and TRBJ2-7; D gene uncertain. Trimming removed 2 bases at V and 2 bases at J, with 2 bases between. The CDR3 runs to 11 residues. In germline, CDR1 is SGHDT, CDR2 YYEEEE. CDR3 DNA sequence: TGTGCCAGCAGCTTCGCCTACGAGCAGTACTTC. Its translation: CASSFAYEQYF.

V usage is TRBV6-6 and J usage is TRBJ2-4; the D gene is possibly TRBD1 (5 bases). The CDR3 totals 14 residues. The V gene lost 6 bases and the J gene lost 1 base, with 10 bases spanning the gap. Germline assignment: CDR1 MNHNY and CDR2 SVGAGI (reference sequence). The DNA for the CDR3 is TGTGCCAGCAGCTCAGGGCTCGCCAAAAACATTCAGTACTTC. Translation gives CASSSGLAKNIQYF.

CDR3 residues: CAISAGKSSGSHEQYF. CDR3 nucleotide sequence: TGTGCCATCAGTGCTGGAAAGAGTAGCGGGAGCCACGAGCAGTACTTC. This chain uses TRBV10-3 with TRBJ2-7; 9 bases line up with TRBD2. The germline V gene has CDR1 ENHRY and CDR2 SYGVKD. Unmatched junction bases numbered 12, after V lost 4 bases and J lost 5 bases. The CDR3 sequence is 16 residues long.

This clone was recorded only once. The V and J genes are TRBV25-1 and TRBJ2-3; maybe TRBD1 (6 bases). Germline CDR1 and CDR2: MGHDK and SYGVNS. Trimming shortened V by 3 bases and J by 3 bases, and 13 bases separated the two germline ends. This CDR3 contains 15 residues. The CDR3 sequence is CASSDTGKGTDTQYF. CDR3 DNA: TGTGCCAGCAGTGACACAGGGAAAGGGACAGATACGCAGTATTTT. Complete variable domain (other parts from reference TRBV25-1 and TRBJ2-3): EADIYQTPRYLVIGTGKKITLECSQTMGHDKMYWYQQDPGMELHLIHYSYGVNSTEKGDLSSESTVSRIRTEHFPLTLESARPSHTSQYLCASSDTGKGTDTQYFGPGTRLTVL.

The CDR3 sequence is CASRQGSNQPQHF. DNA for the CDR3: TGTGCCAGCAGACAGGGGTCAAATCAGCCCCAGCATTTT. This chain links TRBV6-1 with TRBJ1-5, with 7 bases fitting TRBD1. CDR1 is MNHNS and CDR2 is SASEGT in the germline V gene. This CDR3 has 13 residues. The trim removed 6 bases at V and 4 bases at J, leaving 3 bases unmatched.

This clone was counted only a few times. V usage is TRBV19 and J usage is TRBJ2-7, with 8 bases that match TRBD1. This CDR3 spans 15 amino acids. J gave up 3 bases and V 4 bases, and 8 bases lay outside the gene matches. CDR1 LNHDA and CDR2 SQIVND come from the germline V gene (reference sequence). CDR3 in DNA: TGTGCCAGTAGTACGCACGGACAGGGAAACTACGAGCAGTACTTC. Protein product: CASSTHGQGNYEQYF.

This clone was detected only a few times. The CDR3 here is CASSQDTHREGFF. The CDR3 DNA is TGTGCCAGCAGCCAAGATACCCACAGGGAGGGTTTCTTT. The genes are TRBV4-2 and TRBJ1-1, with D possibly being TRBD1 (6 bases). The germline gives CDR1 LGHNA, CDR2 YNFKEQ. This CDR3 contains 13 residues. Trimming took 0 bases from V and 13 from J, leaving 15 bases between them.